The 26 T cell receptor beta chains given below trace back to one sample, sequenced in a study of blood T cells in healthy people across ages. Next came a second PCR, run for about 7 to 11 cycles, which used a sample-barcoded 5' primer along with a J-beta primer mix. TCRdb passed the 5' RACE reads through MiXCR, listing each CDR3 protein once. The sample includes about 730,000 distinct CDR3 sequences, roughly 41% of them seen just once. Sample: blood. These receptors were taken from a woman aged 55-69 years in good health.

The chain combines TRBV9 with TRBJ2-1; a possible D gene is TRBD2 (5 bases). This CDR3 is 16 amino acids long. The germline V gene encodes CDR1 SGDLS and CDR2 YYNGEE. Trimming shortened V by 0 bases and J by 9 bases, and 19 bases separated the two germline ends. The CDR3 DNA is TGTGCCAGCAGCGTAGGGCCTAGAGGGAGAACGAGTGAGCAGTTCTTC. Translating gives CASSVGPRGRTSEQFF.

Regarding this clonotype: A read error may account for a junction end that differs from germline. The chain has TRBV4-3 and TRBJ2-3; weak D call: TRBD2 (5 bases). In germline, CDR1 is LGHNA, CDR2 YSLEER. This CDR3 is built from 20 residues. CDR3 protein: CASSQGVQEGEPLSTDTLYF. Written as DNA, the CDR3 is TGCGCCAGCAGCCAAGGAGTACAAGAGGGAGAGCCTCTGAGCACAGATACGCTGTATTTT.

The chain has TRBV20-1 and TRBJ1-6; 7 nucleotides match TRBD1. The CDR3 totals 14 residues. Germline V gene lookup returns CDR1 DFQATT and CDR2 SNEGSKA (reference sequence). V trimming: 2 bases; J trimming: 10 bases; junction bases outside the gene matches: 8. The CDR3 nucleotides read TGCAGTGCTAGACAGGGGGTTACAAACTCACCCCTCCACTTT. Protein product: CSARQGVTNSPLHF.

This chain links TRBV20-1 with TRBJ1-1; D gene uncertain. Trimming shortened V by 3 bases and J by 7 bases, and 9 bases separated the two germline ends. The CDR3 runs 11 residues. Germline-derived CDR1 and CDR2 are DFQATT and SNEGSKA (reference sequence). CDR3 DNA sequence: TGCAGTGCTAGGGTCGGGCTTGAAGCTTTCTTT. Amino acid sequence: CSARVGLEAFF.

The rearrangement joins TRBV28 to TRBJ2-7, with unresolved D. Germline loops: CDR1 MDHEN, CDR2 SYDVKM. Trimming shortened V by 3 bases and J by 6 bases, and 9 bases separated the two germline ends. The CDR3 consists of 12 residues. CDR3 sequence: CASSLSRPEQYF. The CDR3 DNA reads as TGTGCCAGCAGTTTGAGCCGTCCCGAGCAGTACTTC.

Details on this clonotype: An end of the junction differs from the germline gene, which may be a read error. The chain has TRBV25-1 and TRBJ1-1, with D possibly TRBD1 on 5 matching bases. The CDR3 is 17 residues long. CDR1 and CDR2 from the germline V gene are MGHDK and SYGVNS. The CDR3 region has the DNA TGTGCCAGCAGTGATCTCCTCTATCTAGGGGAGAACAGTGAAGCTTTCTTT. It yields the protein CASSDLLYLGENSEAFF.

Worth noting for this clonotype: This may be a read error: a much more frequent sequence differs by one nucleotide. The chain is built from TRBV6-5 and TRBJ2-3; no clear D. The CDR3 contains 17 residues. Germline V lookup: CDR1 MNHEY, CDR2 SVGAGI. V lost 4 bases and J lost 0, with 17 bases in between. The CDR3 DNA reads TGTGCCAGCAGTTCCCCCACGGAGCTACTTAGCACAGATACGCAGTATTTT. Protein product: CASSSPTELLSTDTQYF.

Details on this clonotype: Relative to the germline gene, one junction end is altered; a read error may explain this. The chain employs TRBV27 and TRBJ2-3; D is uncertain. This CDR3 has 14 amino acids. Germline CDR1 and CDR2: MNHEY and SMNVEV (reference sequence). DNA of the CDR3: TGTGCCAGCAGTTTAACCTGGAGCAGAGATACGCAGTATTTT. It specifies CASSLTWSRDTQYF.

This rearrangement joins TRBV3-1 to TRBJ2-7; unclear D gene. This CDR3 region has 16 residues. Between the trimmed V and J ends, which lost 1 base and 2 bases, there was a span of 15 bases. Germline CDR1 reads LGHDT; CDR2 reads YNNKEL (reference sequence). The DNA for the CDR3 is TGTGCCAGCAGCCAAGCCCCTCCCGGGCTGACCTACGAGCAGTACTTC. It yields the protein CASSQAPPGLTYEQYF.

The V call is TRBV7-3, the J call TRBJ1-6; D remains ambiguous. The V end was cut by 1 base, the J end by 7 bases, with 8 bases between. CDR3 length: 14 amino acids. Germline V gene lookup returns CDR1 SGHTA and CDR2 FQGTGA. The DNA of the CDR3 is TGTGCCAGCAGCTTAAACGTGCGGAATTCACCCCTCCACTTT. It yields the protein CASSLNVRNSPLHF. Drawing the rest from reference TRBV7-3 and TRBJ1-6, the complete variable domain is GAGVSQTPSNKVTEKGKYVELRCDPISGHTALYWYRQSLGQGPEFLIYFQGTGAADDSGLPNDRFFAVRPEGSVSTLKIQRTERGDSAVYLCASSLNVRNSPLHFGNGTRLTVT.

J is TRBJ2-7 and V is TRBV24-1; D gene uncertain. Trimming pared 6 bases from V and 4 bases from J, leaving 12 bases between. This CDR3 has 13 amino acids. The germline V gene encodes CDR1 KGHDR and CDR2 SFDVKD. The CDR3 is CATSPAYSYEQYF. The CDR3 region has the DNA TGTGCCACCAGTCCAGCTTACTCGTACGAGCAGTACTTC.

V and J are TRBV7-9 and TRBJ1-2, with 10 nucleotides matching TRBD1. CDR1 and CDR2 from the germline V gene are SEHNR and FQNEAQ (reference sequence). The CDR3 is made up of 15 amino acids. V dropped 2 bases and J dropped 3; count of bases not matched to a gene: 3. The CDR3 nucleotides read TGTGCCAGCAGCTTAACGACAGGGGGCGACTATGGCTACACCTTC. Amino acid sequence: CASSLTTGGDYGYTF.

This clonotype was detected once. J is TRBJ2-1 and V is TRBV18, with D possibly TRBD1 on 6 matching bases. CDR3 size: 15 residues. The germline CDR1 and CDR2 sequences are KGHSH and LQKENI. The V gene lost 1 base and the J gene lost 8 bases, with 15 bases spanning the gap. This chain's CDR3 is CASSPQDSGIDEQFF. The CDR3 coding sequence is TGTGCCAGCTCACCACAGGACAGTGGAATTGATGAGCAGTTCTTC.

This clonotype was detected only a few times. Here the CDR3 reads CASSWGTGELFF. The DNA for the CDR3 is TGTGCCAGCAGCTGGGGGACCGGGGAGCTGTTTTTT. This sequence joins TRBV25-1 and TRBJ2-2; D is tentatively TRBD1 or TRBD2 (5 bases each). CDR3 length: 12 residues. Germline values: CDR1 MGHDK, CDR2 SYGVNS. The V end was cut by 6 bases, the J end by 5 bases, with 7 bases between. Full variable domain (remainder filled in from reference TRBV25-1 and TRBJ2-2): EADIYQTPRYLVIGTGKKITLECSQTMGHDKMYWYQQDPGMELHLIHYSYGVNSTEKGDLSSESTVSRIRTEHFPLTLESARPSHTSQYLCASSWGTGELFFGEGSRLTVL.

The V and J genes are TRBV5-1 and TRBJ2-1; D not certain. There are 13 residues in the CDR3. Trimming took 1 base from V and 8 from J, leaving 10 bases between them. Looked up from germline, CDR1 is SGHRS and CDR2 is YFSETQ. For the CDR3, the DNA is TGCGCCAGCAGCTTGCAGGATGGGGATGAGCAGTTCTTC. Translated, it gives CASSLQDGDEQFF.

CDR3 coding DNA: TGCAGCGTTGCGGCGCCTAGCGGGATCAATGAGCAGTTCTTC. Protein product: CSVAAPSGINEQFF. V gene TRBV29-1 combines with J gene TRBJ2-1, with TRBD2 matching 9 bases. Germline values: CDR1 SQVTM, CDR2 ANQGSEA. V trimming: 4 bases; J trimming: 6 bases; junction bases outside the gene matches: 7. The CDR3 runs to 14 residues.

This clonotype was seen ten or more times. The CDR3 nucleotides are TGTGCCACCAGGGGACTAGCGGGCATGAGCACAGATACGCAGTATTTT. The encoded protein is CATRGLAGMSTDTQYF. The chain combines TRBV15 with TRBJ2-3, with 12 bases aligning to TRBD2. Germline-derived CDR1 and CDR2 are LNHNV and YYDKDF (reference sequence). The trim removed 6 bases at V and 0 bases at J, leaving 4 bases unmatched. The CDR3 is 16 amino acids.

The chain has TRBV24-1 and TRBJ2-5, with D uncertain. Germline assignment: CDR1 KGHDR and CDR2 SFDVKD. Trimming cost V 5 bases and J 5 bases, with 8 bases left between them. The CDR3 length is 12 residues. The CDR3 sequence is CATSGGDETQYF. The CDR3 DNA follows: TGTGCCACCAGTGGAGGAGATGAGACCCAGTACTTC.

The chain couples TRBV20-1 to TRBJ2-5, with 12 bases lining up with TRBD2. The J call may be incorrect, as the DNA end agrees better with TRBJ2-7. This CDR3 spans 14 amino acids. CDR1 and CDR2 from the germline V gene are DFQATT and SNEGSKA (reference sequence). The CDR3 DNA reads as TGCAGTGCCAGGACTAGCGGGACCGCCTACGAGCAGTACTTC. Translation: CSARTSGTAYEQYF.

The rearrangement joins TRBV7-2 to TRBJ2-3, with 8 nucleotides matching TRBD1. The V gene end was trimmed by 3 bases and the J gene end by 5 bases; junction bases not matched to a gene: 7. CDR3 length equals 15 residues. Germline V gene data show CDR1 as SGHTA and CDR2 as FQGNSA. Here the CDR3 DNA reads TGTGCCAGCAGCTTTAGCACAGGGGGTAAAGATACGCAGTATTTT. Translated, it gives CASSFSTGGKDTQYF.

In this sample, this clonotype turned up a few times. This chain joins TRBV5-1 and TRBJ2-5; 8 bases agree with TRBD2. V gave up 0 bases and J gave up 0 bases; unmatched junction bases: 7. Germline assignment: CDR1 SGHRS and CDR2 YFSETQ. This CDR3 has 17 amino acids. CDR3 sequence reads: CASSLEPGGGYQETQYF. Written as DNA, the CDR3 is TGCGCCAGCAGCTTGGAGCCCGGCGGGGGGTACCAAGAGACCCAGTACTTC.

This clonotype was detected a few times. The V gene is TRBV12-3 or TRBV12-4, the J gene TRBJ2-3; tentative D call: TRBD2 (5 bases). CDR3 length: 16 residues. V lost 3 bases, J lost 1 base, and 14 bases lay in between. The CDR3 DNA is TGTGCCAGCAGTTTCTTGGCGAGGGTAGGCACAGATACGCAGTATTTT. Translation: CASSFLARVGTDTQYF.

The CDR3 DNA follows: TGTGCCAGCAGCTCTACAGTCAATCCTAACTATGGCTACACCTTC. Encoded protein: CASSSTVNPNYGYTF. V and J are TRBV7-9 and TRBJ1-2; D remains ambiguous. V was pared by 4 bases and J by 0 bases, with 12 bases between. Germline CDR1 reads SEHNR; CDR2 reads FQNEAQ (reference sequence). The CDR3 length is 15 residues.

The table lists this clonotype with a few counts. The chain has TRBV20-1 and TRBJ1-1; no definite D call. Trimming took 1 base from V and 1 from J, leaving 13 bases between them. The CDR3 has 15 amino acids. Germline assignment: CDR1 DFQATT and CDR2 SNEGSKA (reference sequence). In nucleotides, the CDR3 is TGCAGTGCTAGAGTTCCCAGTTCCCCGAACACTGAAGCTTTCTTT. It translates to CSARVPSSPNTEAFF.

This chain connects TRBV6-6 to TRBJ1-6; no firm D call. V was pared by 5 bases and J by 9 bases, with 8 bases between. This CDR3 spans 12 amino acids. CDR1 is MNHNY, CDR2 SVGAGI, per germline (reference sequence). CDR3 bases: TGTGCCAGCAGTCCAGTCAGTTCACCCCTCCACTTT. Protein: CASSPVSSPLHF.

The rearrangement links TRBV7-2 to TRBJ2-2; D uncertain. Germline assignment: CDR1 SGHTA and CDR2 FQGNSA. The CDR3 is 15 amino acids. Trimming left V 3 bases short and J 6 bases short, with 14 bases between. The CDR3 sequence is CASSLVVGTAGELFF. CDR3 DNA sequence: TGTGCCAGCAGCTTGGTTGTAGGTACCGCCGGGGAGCTGTTTTTT.